This entry is about one T cell receptor beta chain. This entry belongs to a study of T-cell memory formation after mild COVID-19. TCRdb used MiXCR to reprocess the 5' RACE reads, holding one entry per CDR3 protein. Here the sample spans over 60,000 distinct CDR3 sequences, 16% being singletons. The TCR sequence derives from an adult woman who had mild COVID-19 (a few samples of this study predate the infection). Cell type and time point are not known. The sequenced material came from PBMCs or a T cell subset sorted from them (not recorded which).

Here the CDR3 reads CASSFLAGRQVNTEAFF. In DNA, the CDR3 is TGTGCCAGCAGCTTTTTGGCAGGCCGGCAGGTGAACACTGAAGCTTTCTTT. This chain links TRBV7-9 with TRBJ1-1; no definite D call. This CDR3 spans 17 amino acids. The V and J ends lost 3 bases and 0 bases respectively, with 17 bases between them. Germline values: CDR1 SEHNR, CDR2 FQNEAQ (reference sequence).